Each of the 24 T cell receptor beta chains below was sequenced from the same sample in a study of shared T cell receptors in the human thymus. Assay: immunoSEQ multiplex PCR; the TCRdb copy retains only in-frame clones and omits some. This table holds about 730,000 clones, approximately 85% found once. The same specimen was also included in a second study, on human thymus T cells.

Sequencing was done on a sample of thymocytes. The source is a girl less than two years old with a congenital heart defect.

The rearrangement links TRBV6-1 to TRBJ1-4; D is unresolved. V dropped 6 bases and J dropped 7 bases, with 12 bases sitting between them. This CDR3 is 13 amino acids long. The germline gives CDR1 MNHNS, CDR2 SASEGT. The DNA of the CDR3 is TGTGCCAGCAGGGCCCCCTCGTTTGAAAAACTGTTTTTT. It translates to CASRAPSFEKLFF.

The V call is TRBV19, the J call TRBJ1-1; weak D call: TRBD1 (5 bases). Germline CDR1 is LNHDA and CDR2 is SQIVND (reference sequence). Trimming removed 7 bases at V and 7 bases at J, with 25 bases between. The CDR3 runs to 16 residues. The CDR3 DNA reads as TGTGCCAGTACTGGGACCTGGCCGATGACCGGGGGTGAAGCTTTCTTT. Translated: CASTGTWPMTGGEAFF.

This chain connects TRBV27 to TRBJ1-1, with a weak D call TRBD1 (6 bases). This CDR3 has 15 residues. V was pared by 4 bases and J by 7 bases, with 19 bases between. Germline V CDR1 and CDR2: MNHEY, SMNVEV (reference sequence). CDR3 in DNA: TGTGCCAGCAGTTCTAAACAAGGGGGGGGAGTTGAAGCTTTCTTT. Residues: CASSSKQGGGVEAFF.

The CDR3 sequence: CASRAQENQPQHF. CDR3 DNA: TGCGCCAGCAGAGCACAGGAAAATCAGCCCCAGCATTTT. The rearrangement links TRBV10-2 to TRBJ1-5; weak D call: TRBD1 (5 bases). CDR3 size: 13 residues. Germline CDR1 reads WSHSY; CDR2 reads SAAADI. Trimming left V 6 bases short and J 4 bases short, with 10 bases between.

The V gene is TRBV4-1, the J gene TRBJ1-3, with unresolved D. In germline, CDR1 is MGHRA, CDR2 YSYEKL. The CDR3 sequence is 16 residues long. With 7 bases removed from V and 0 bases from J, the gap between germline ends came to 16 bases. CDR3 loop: CASTNEGHYSGNTIYF. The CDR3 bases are TGCGCCAGCACTAACGAGGGCCACTACTCTGGAAACACCATATATTTT.

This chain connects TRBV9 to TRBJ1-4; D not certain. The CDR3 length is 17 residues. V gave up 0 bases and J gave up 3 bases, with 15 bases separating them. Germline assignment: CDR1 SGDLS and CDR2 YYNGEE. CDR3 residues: CASSVGRSGPANEKLFF. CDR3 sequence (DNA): TGTGCCAGCAGCGTAGGGCGGTCGGGTCCGGCTAATGAAAAACTGTTTTTT.

The DNA for the CDR3 is TGTGCCAGCAGTTACATATACGGGGTAGATGGCTACACCTTC. This translates into CASSYIYGVDGYTF. V usage is TRBV6-5 and J usage is TRBJ1-2; no reliable D call. V was shortened by 2 bases and J by 6 bases, with 13 bases between the two germline ends. Looked up from germline, CDR1 is MNHEY and CDR2 is SVGAGI. The CDR3 length is 14 residues.

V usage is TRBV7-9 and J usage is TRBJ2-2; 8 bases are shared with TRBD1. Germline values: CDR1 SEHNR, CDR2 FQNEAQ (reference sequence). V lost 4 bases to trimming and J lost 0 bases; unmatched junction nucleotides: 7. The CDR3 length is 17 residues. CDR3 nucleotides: TGTGCCAGCAGCTCCAGCCCGGACAGGGCGAACACCGGGGAGCTGTTTTTT. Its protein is CASSSSPDRANTGELFF.

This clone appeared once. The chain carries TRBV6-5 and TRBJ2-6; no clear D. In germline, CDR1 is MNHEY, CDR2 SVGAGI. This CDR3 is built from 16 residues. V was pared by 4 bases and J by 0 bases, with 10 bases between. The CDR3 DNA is TGTGCCAGCAGTTTCAACACGTTCTCTGGGGCCAACGTCCTGACTTTC. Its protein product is CASSFNTFSGANVLTF.

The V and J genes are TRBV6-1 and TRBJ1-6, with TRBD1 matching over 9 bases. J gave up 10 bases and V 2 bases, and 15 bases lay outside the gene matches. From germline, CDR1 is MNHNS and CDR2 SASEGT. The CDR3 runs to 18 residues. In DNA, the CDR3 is TGTGCCAGCAGTGAACAAGTCCGGGACAGGGTAGTAGGATCACCCCTCCACTTT. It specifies CASSEQVRDRVVGSPLHF.

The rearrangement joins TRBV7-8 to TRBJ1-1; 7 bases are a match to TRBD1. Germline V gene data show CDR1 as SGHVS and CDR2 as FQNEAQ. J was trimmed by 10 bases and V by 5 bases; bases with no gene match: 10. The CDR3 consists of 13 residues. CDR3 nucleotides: TGTGCCAGCAGCGTCGACAGGGTTGTGGGAGCTTTCTTT. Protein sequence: CASSVDRVVGAFF.

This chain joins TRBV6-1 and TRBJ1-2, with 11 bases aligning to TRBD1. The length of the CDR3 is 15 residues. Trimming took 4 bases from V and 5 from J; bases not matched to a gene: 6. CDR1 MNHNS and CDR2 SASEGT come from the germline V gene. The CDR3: CASSAPGQGDYGYTF. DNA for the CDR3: TGTGCCAGCAGTGCACCGGGACAGGGGGATTATGGCTACACCTTC.

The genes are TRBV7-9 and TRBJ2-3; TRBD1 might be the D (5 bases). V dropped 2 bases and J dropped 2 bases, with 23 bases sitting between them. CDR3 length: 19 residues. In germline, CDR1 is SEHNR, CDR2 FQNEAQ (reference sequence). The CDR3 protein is CASSLFSFRGSQLTDTQYF. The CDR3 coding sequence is TGTGCCAGCAGCTTATTCTCTTTTAGGGGATCGCAGCTCACAGATACGCAGTATTTT.

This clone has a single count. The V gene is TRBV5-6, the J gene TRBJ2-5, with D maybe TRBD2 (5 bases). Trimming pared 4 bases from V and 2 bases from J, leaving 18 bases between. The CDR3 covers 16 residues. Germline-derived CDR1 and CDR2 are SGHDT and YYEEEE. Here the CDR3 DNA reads TGTGCCAGCAGCCTCGAAAGGAGCGGACGTCAAGAGACCCAGTACTTC. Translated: CASSLERSGRQETQYF.

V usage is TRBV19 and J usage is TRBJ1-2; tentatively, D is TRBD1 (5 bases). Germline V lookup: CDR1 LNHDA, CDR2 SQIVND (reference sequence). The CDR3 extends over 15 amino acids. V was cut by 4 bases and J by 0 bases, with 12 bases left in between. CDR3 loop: CASSTSGTSNYGYTF. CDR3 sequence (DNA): TGTGCCAGTAGTACCTCAGGGACTTCTAACTATGGCTACACCTTC.

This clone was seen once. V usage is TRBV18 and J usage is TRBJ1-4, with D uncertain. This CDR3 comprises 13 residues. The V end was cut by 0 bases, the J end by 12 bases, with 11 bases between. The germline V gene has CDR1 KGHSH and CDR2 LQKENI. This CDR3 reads CASSPPAGRQLFF. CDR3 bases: TGTGCCAGCTCACCACCGGCGGGTAGGCAACTGTTTTTT.

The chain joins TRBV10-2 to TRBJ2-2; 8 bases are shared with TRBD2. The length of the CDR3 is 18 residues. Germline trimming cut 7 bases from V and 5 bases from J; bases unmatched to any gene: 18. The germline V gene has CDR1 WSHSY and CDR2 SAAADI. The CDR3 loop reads CASTSGTSLGFGTGELFF. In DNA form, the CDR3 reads TGCGCCAGCACCTCCGGGACTAGTTTAGGGTTCGGGACCGGGGAGCTGTTTTTT.

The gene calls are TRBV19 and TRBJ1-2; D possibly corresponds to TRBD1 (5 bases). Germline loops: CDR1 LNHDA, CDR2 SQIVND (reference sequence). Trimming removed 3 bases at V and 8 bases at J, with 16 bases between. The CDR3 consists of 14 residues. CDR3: CASSIQGTLSGYTF. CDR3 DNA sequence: TGTGCCAGTAGTATCCAGGGCACCCTTTCCGGCTACACCTTC.

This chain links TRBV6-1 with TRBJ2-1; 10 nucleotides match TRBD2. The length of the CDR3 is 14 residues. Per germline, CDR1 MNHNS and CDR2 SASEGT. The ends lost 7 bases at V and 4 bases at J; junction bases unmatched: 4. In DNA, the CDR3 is TGTGCCAGCACAGTAGCGGGGGGTTACAATGAGCAGTTCTTC. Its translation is CASTVAGGYNEQFF.

CDR3: CASSPRTPELGNQPQHF. In DNA, the CDR3 is TGCGCCAGCAGCCCGAGGACACCTGAATTAGGGAATCAGCCCCAGCATTTT. This chain joins TRBV10-1 and TRBJ1-5; D might be TRBD1 (5 bases). In germline, CDR1 is WNHNN, CDR2 SYGVQD (reference sequence). V lost 6 bases and J 4 bases, leaving 22 bases between the germline ends. This CDR3 contains 17 residues.

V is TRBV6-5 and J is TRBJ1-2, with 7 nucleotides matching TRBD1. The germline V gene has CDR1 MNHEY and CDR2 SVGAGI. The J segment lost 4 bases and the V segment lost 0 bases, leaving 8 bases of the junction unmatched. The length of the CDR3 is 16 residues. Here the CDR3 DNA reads TGTGCCAGCAGTTACTCTTGGGACAGAAGTTTCTATGGCTACACCTTC. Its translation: CASSYSWDRSFYGYTF.

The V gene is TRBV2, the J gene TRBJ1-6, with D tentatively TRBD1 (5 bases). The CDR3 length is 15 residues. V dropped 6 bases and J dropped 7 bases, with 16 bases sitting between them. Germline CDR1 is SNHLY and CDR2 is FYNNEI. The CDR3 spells CASSKPDQGNSPLHF. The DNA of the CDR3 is TGTGCCAGCAGCAAGCCTGATCAGGGCAATTCACCCCTCCACTTT.

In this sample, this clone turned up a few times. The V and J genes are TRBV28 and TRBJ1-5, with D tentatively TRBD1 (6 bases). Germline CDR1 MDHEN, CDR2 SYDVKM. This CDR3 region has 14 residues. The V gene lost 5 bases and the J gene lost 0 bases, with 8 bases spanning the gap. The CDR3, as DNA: TGTGCCAGCAGTGGGACAACTAGCAATCAGCCCCAGCATTTT. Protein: CASSGTTSNQPQHF.

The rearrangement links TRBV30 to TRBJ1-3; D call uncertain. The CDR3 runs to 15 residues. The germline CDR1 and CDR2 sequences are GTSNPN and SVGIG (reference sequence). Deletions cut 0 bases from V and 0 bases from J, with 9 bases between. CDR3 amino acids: CAWSVYRSSGNTIYF. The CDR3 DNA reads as TGTGCCTGGAGTGTATACCGGAGCTCTGGAAACACCATATATTTT.